A single sample is the source of the 3 T cell receptor beta chains below, sequenced in a study of shared clonotypes between healthy human individuals. Using immunoSEQ multiplex PCR, the repertoire was profiled, and TCRdb retains in-frame clones only, with some absent. The sample includes about 2 million clones, roughly 94% of them seen just once. Naivety among CD8 cells was defined by CD45RO negativity and positive CCR7 selection, thereby excluding terminally differentiated effector memory CD45RA+ cells. The sequenced sample was naive CD8+ T cells sorted from blood. These receptors were collected from a young man in good health.

The V gene is TRBV5-1, the J gene TRBJ2-7, with a possible D match to TRBD2 (6 bases). Germline V lookup: CDR1 SGHRS, CDR2 YFSETQ. Trimming left V 1 base short and J 3 bases short, with 17 bases between. The CDR3 covers 16 residues. Written as DNA, the CDR3 is TGCGCCAGCAGCTTGCCGCCCGCTAGCGCTAGCTACGAGCAGTACTTC. Translating it yields CASSLPPASASYEQYF.

The rearrangement uses TRBV27 and TRBJ2-7, with TRBD1 identical over 7 bases. The junction had 9 bases not matched to a gene; V was cut back by 0 bases and J by 4 bases. Germline CDR1 and CDR2: MNHEY and SMNVEV (reference sequence). The CDR3 contains 16 residues. CDR3 amino acids: CASSLSLVGGGYEQYF. Written as DNA, the CDR3 is TGTGCCAGCAGTTTATCGTTGGTAGGGGGCGGTTACGAGCAGTACTTC.

This chain links TRBV5-4 with TRBJ1-2; D uncertain. Germline CDR1 is SGHNT and CDR2 is YYREEE (reference sequence). The CDR3 has 12 amino acids. V dropped 5 bases and J dropped 6 bases, with 11 bases sitting between them. CDR3 loop: CASRTPSDGYTF. CDR3 nucleotides: TGTGCCAGCAGGACACCCTCTGATGGCTACACCTTC.